In this sample, the clone carrying this T cell receptor beta chain turned up many times. Unique molecular identifiers were used in preparing the TCRbeta library. TCRdb called the PCR reads again in MiXCR, with one record for every CDR3 protein. The data hold some 600,000 distinct CDR3 sequences, with around 17% observed a single time. The sample belongs to a study of T-cell reconstitution after alpha-beta-depleted transplantation in children. CDR1 and CDR2 from the germline V gene are SGHTA and FQGNSA. V was pared by 0 bases and J by 0 bases, with 6 bases of the junction left unmatched. The CDR3 is 19 residues long.

The sequencing used PBMCs from the stem cell graft donor, collected from the stem cell graft. V is TRBV7-2 and J is TRBJ2-1; 12 bases map to TRBD2. The TCR originated in a human donor who donated a stem cell graft to a child with acute myeloid leukemia. CDR3 amino acids: CASSLAASGGAPSYNEQFF. The CDR3 bases are TGTGCCAGCAGCTTAGCGGCTAGCGGGGGGGCTCCCTCCTACAATGAGCAGTTCTTC.